This TCR beta chain was identified in a study of T cell responses to AZD1222 COVID-19 vaccine. CDR3 length: 14 residues. J was trimmed by 6 bases and V by 6 bases; bases with no gene match: 5. From germline, CDR1 is MNHEY and CDR2 SMNVEV (reference sequence). Repertoires were generated with immunoSEQ multiplex PCR, while TCRdb's copy carries only in-frame clones and drops some. The top ten clones hold roughly 2.4% of a sample with some 100,000 clones, over 75% of them seen once. Whole-study results and caveats: Unmutated variant regions reportedly attract nearly half of all spike-specific TCRs. Clonal diversity was possibly underestimated, and white British individuals and females predominated among donors. Repertoire sampling happened only post peak T cell response.

A remark on this clone: What it binds is not known.

The specimen comprised peripheral blood, sampled 28 days after the second AZD1222 dose. The sequence was collected from an adult who received the AZD1222 COVID-19 vaccine. The J gene is TRBJ2-2, the V gene TRBV27, with TRBD2 identical over 9 bases. DNA of the CDR3: TGTGCCAGCAGGGGTCTAGCGGGATCCGGGGAGCTGTTTTTT. The encoded protein is CASRGLAGSGELFF.